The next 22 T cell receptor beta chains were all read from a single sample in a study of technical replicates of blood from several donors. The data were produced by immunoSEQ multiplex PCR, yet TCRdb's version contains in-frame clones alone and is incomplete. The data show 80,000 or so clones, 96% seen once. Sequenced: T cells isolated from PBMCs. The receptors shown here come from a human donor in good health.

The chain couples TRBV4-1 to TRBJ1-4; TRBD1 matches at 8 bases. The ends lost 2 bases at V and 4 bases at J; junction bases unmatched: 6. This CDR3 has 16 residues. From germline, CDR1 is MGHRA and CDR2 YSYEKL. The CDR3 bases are TGCGCCAGCAGCCAAACGAGACAGGGGATTAATGAAAAACTGTTTTTT. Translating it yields CASSQTRQGINEKLFF.

CDR3 sequence reads: CASSPLRDRDEKLFF. The CDR3 coding sequence is TGCGCCAGCAGCCCCCTAAGGGACAGGGATGAAAAACTGTTTTTT. The V gene is TRBV5-1, the J gene TRBJ1-4, with 9 bases matching TRBD1. Trimming at V came to 4 bases and at J to 6 bases, leaving 7 bases not matched to a gene. The CDR3 extends over 15 amino acids. Germline V gene sequence: CDR1 SGHRS, CDR2 YFSETQ.

The CDR3 sequence is CASRHTGRGAYPRHEQFF. CDR3 coding DNA: TGTGCCAGCAGACATACCGGTCGGGGGGCTTACCCCAGGCATGAGCAGTTCTTC. This chain links TRBV7-9 with TRBJ2-1; tentatively, D is TRBD2 (7 bases). The CDR3 totals 18 residues. Deletions cut 6 bases from V and 8 bases from J, with 29 bases between. The germline gives CDR1 SEHNR, CDR2 FQNEAQ (reference sequence). Filled out from reference TRBV7-9 and TRBJ2-1, the complete variable domain reads DTGVSQNPRHKITKRGQNVTFRCDPISEHNRLYWYRQTLGQGPEFLTYFQNEAQLEKSRLLSDRFSAERPKGSFSTLEIQRTEQGDSAMYLCASRHTGRGAYPRHEQFFGPGTRLTVL.

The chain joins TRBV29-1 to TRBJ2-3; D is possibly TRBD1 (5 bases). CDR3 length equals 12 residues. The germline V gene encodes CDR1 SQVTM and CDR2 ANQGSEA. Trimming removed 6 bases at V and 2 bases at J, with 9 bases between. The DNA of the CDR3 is TGCAGCGTGGGGCTATTCACAGATACGCAGTATTTT. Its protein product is CSVGLFTDTQYF.

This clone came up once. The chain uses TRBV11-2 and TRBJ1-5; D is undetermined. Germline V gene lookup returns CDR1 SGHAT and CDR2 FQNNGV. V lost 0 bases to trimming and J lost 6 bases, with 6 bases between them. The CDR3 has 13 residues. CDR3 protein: CASSLDAVQPQHF. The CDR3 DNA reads TGTGCCAGCAGCTTAGATGCGGTTCAGCCCCAGCATTTT.

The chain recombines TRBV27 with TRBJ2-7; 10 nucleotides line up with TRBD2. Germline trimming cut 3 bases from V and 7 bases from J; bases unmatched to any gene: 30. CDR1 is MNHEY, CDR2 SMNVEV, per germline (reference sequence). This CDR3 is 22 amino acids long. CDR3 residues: CASSFPWAESFIAGGLRGEQYF. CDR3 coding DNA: TGTGCCAGCAGTTTCCCCTGGGCGGAATCGTTCATAGCGGGAGGCCTTCGGGGAGAGCAGTACTTC.

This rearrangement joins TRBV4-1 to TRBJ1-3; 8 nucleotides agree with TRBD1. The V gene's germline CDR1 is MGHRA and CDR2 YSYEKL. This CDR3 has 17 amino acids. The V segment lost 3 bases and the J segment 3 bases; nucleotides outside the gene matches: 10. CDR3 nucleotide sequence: TGCGCCAGCAGCCAGGAGGGGGCAGGGGGCTTTGGAAACACCATATATTTT. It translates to CASSQEGAGGFGNTIYF.

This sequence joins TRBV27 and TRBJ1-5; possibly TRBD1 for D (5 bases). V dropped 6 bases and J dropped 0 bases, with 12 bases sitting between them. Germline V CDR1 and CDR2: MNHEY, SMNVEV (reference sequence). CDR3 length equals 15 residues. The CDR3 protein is CASRRTTYSNQPQHF. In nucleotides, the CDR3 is TGTGCCAGCAGACGGACAACGTATAGCAATCAGCCCCAGCATTTT.

The CDR3 coding sequence is TGTGCCAGCAGCCTTTCAGGGTCCGGCTACGAGCAGTACTTC. Protein product: CASSLSGSGYEQYF. This sequence joins TRBV14 and TRBJ2-7; perhaps TRBD1 as D (5 bases). V lost 4 bases to trimming and J lost 3 bases, with 13 bases between them. The CDR3 has 14 amino acids. Per germline, CDR1 SGHDN and CDR2 FVKESK. The whole variable domain, remainder taken from reference TRBV14 and TRBJ2-7, is EAGVTQFPSHSVIEKGQTVTLRCDPISGHDNLYWYRRVMGKEIKFLLHFVKESKQDESGMPNNRFLAERTGGTYSTLKVQPAELEDSGVYFCASSLSGSGYEQYFGPGTRLTVT.

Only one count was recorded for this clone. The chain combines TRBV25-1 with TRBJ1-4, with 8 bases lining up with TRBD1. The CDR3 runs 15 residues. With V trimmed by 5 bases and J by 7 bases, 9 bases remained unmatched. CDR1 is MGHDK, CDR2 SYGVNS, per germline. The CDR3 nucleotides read TGTGCCAGCAGTACCGCCGGGACAGGAATTGAAAAACTGTTTTTT. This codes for CASSTAGTGIEKLFF.

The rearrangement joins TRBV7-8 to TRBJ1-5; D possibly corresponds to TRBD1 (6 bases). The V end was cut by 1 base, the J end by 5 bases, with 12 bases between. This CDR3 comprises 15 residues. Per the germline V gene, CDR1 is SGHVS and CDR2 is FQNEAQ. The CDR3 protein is CASSLEARGDQPQHF. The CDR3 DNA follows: TGTGCCAGCAGCTTAGAGGCCAGGGGAGATCAGCCCCAGCATTTT.

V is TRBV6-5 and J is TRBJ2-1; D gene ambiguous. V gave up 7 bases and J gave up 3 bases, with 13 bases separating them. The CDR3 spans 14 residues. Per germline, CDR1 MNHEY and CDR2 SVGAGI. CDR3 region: CASTQAHFYNEQFF. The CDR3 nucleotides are TGTGCCAGCACCCAGGCTCACTTCTACAATGAGCAGTTCTTC.

Written as DNA, the CDR3 is TGTGCCAGCAGTTTGGCACTAGCGGGAAGGAATGAGCAGTTCTTC. This translates into CASSLALAGRNEQFF. The chain couples TRBV28 to TRBJ2-1; 10 positions agree with TRBD2. Unmatched junction bases numbered 6, after V lost 3 bases and J lost 7 bases. The CDR3 extends over 15 amino acids. CDR1 and CDR2 from the germline V gene are MDHEN and SYDVKM.

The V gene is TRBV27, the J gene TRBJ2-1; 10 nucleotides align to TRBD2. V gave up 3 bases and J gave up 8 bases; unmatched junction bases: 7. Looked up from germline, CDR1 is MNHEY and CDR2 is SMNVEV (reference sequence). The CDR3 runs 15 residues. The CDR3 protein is CASSFLAGERHEQFF. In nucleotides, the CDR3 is TGTGCCAGCAGTTTCCTAGCGGGAGAAAGGCATGAGCAGTTCTTC.

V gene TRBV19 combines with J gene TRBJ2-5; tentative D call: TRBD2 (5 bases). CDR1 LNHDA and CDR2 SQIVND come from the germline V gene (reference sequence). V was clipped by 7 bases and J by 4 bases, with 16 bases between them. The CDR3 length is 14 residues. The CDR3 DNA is TGTGCCAGTAATTCGGGAAGATCCCCAGAGACCCAGTACTTC. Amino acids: CASNSGRSPETQYF.

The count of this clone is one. The CDR3 protein is CASSFYSHGGHSGYTF. The CDR3 DNA reads as TGTGCCAGCAGCTTCTATTCCCATGGTGGCCACAGTGGCTACACCTTC. This chain joins TRBV7-2 and TRBJ1-2, with D hard to call. CDR3 size: 16 residues. The germline gives CDR1 SGHTA, CDR2 FQGNSA. V was shortened by 3 bases and J by 7 bases, with 21 bases between the two germline ends.

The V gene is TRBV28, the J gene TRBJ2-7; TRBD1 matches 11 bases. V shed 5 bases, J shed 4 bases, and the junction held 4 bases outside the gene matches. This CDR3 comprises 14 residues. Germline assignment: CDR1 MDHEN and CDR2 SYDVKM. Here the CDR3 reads CASSLDRGLYEQYF. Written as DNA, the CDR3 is TGTGCCAGCAGTCTGGACAGGGGGCTGTACGAGCAGTACTTC.

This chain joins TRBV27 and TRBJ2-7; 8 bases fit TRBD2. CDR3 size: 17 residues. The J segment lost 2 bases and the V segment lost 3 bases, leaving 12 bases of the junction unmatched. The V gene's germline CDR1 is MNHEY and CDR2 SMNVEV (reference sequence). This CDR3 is CASSLAGNLAGAYEQYF. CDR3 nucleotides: TGTGCCAGCAGTTTGGCAGGGAATCTAGCGGGTGCCTACGAGCAGTACTTC.

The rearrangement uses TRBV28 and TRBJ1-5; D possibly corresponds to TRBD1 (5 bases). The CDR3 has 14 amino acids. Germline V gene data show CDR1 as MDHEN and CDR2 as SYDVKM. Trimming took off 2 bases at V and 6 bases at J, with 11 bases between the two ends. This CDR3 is CASSLRTGSQPQHF. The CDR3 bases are TGTGCCAGCAGTTTACGAACAGGAAGTCAGCCCCAGCATTTT.

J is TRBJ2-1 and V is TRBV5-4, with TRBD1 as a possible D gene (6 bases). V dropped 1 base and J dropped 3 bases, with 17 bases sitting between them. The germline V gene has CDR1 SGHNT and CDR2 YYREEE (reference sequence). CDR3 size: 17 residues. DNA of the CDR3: TGTGCCAGCAGCTTGAGGTCTACAGGGATCCTCTACAATGAGCAGTTCTTC. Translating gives CASSLRSTGILYNEQFF.

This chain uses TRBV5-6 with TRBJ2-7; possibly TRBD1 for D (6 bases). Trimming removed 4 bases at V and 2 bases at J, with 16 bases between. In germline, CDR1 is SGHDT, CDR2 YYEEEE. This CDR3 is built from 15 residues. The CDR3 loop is CASSPWRQETYEQYF. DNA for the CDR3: TGTGCCAGCAGCCCTTGGAGACAGGAGACCTACGAGCAGTACTTC.

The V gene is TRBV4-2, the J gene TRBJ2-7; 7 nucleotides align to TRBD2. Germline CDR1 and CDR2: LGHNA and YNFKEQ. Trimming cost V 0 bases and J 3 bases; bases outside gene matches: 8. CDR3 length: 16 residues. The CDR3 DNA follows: TGTGCCAGCAGCCAAGAACTACCGGGAGGCCACTACGAGCAGTACTTC. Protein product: CASSQELPGGHYEQYF.